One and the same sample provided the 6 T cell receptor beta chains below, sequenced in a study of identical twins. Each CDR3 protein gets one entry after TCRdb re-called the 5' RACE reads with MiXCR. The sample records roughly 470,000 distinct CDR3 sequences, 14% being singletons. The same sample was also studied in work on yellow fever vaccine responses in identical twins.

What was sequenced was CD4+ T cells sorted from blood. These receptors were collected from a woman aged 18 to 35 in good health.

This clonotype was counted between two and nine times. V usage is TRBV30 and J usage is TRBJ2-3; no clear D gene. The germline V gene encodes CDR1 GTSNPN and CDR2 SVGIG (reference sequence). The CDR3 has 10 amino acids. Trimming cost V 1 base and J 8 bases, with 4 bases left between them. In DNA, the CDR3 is TGTGCCTGGAGTGCCAGTACGCAGTATTTT. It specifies CAWSASTQYF.

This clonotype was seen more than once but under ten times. The CDR3 region has the DNA TGTGCCAGCAGTTTAACATGGGCCAGCTCCTACGAGCAGTACTTC. Translating gives CASSLTWASSYEQYF. The rearrangement links TRBV28 to TRBJ2-7; the D is unclear. CDR3 size: 15 residues. Germline CDR1 MDHEN, CDR2 SYDVKM. Trimming removed 2 bases from V and 0 bases from J, with 11 bases in between.

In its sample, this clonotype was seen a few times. The CDR3 nucleotides read TGTGCCAGCAGTTTAATCGGGTGGGGTGAAAAACTGTTTTTT. Its translation is CASSLIGWGEKLFF. V usage is TRBV27 and J usage is TRBJ1-4; D not resolved. There are 14 residues in the CDR3. Trimming took off 2 bases at V and 7 bases at J, with 11 bases between the two ends. Germline V gene sequence: CDR1 MNHEY, CDR2 SMNVEV (reference sequence).

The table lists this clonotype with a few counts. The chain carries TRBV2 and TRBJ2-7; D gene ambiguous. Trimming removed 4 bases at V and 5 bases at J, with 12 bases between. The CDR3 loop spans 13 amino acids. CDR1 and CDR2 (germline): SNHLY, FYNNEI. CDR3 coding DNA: TGTGCCAGCAGTGTTATCCCCTCGAACGAGCAGTACTTC. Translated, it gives CASSVIPSNEQYF.

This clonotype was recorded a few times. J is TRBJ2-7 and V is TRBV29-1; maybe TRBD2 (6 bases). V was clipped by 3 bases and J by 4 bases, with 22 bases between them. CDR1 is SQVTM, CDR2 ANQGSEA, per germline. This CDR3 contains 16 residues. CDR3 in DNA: TGCAGCGTTGAGGCCCCTAGCGCCTCTTACAAATACGAGCAGTACTTC. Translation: CSVEAPSASYKYEQYF.

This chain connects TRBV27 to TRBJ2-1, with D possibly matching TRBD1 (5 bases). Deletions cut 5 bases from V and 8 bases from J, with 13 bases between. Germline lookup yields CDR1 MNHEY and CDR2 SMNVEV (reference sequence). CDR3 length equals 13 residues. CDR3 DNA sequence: TGTGCCAGCAGTCAAACAGGTGGGGATGAGCAGTTCTTC. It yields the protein CASSQTGGDEQFF.